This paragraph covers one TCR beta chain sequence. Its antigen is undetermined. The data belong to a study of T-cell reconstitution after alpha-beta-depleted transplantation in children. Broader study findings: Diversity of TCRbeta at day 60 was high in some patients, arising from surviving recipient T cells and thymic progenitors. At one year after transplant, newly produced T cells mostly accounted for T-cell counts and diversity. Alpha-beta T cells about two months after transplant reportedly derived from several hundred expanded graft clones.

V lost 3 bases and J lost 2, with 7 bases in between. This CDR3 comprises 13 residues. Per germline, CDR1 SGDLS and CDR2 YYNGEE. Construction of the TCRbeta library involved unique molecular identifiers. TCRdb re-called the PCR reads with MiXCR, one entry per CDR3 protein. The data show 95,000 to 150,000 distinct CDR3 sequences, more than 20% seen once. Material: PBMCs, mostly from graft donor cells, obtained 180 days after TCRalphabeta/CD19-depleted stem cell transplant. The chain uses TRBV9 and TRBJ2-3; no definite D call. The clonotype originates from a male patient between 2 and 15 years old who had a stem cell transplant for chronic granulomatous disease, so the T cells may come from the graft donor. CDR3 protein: CASSEASTDTQYF. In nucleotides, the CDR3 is TGTGCCAGCAGCGAGGCATCCACAGATACGCAGTATTTT.